Here is one TCR beta chain with its context. Its antigen is not known. These data belong to a study of T cells in Graves' hyperthyroidism and ophthalmopathy. Study results and caveats: Using 13 V-J features, a model discriminated ophthalmopathy from stable hyperthyroidism.

Exclusions: uncontrolled infection, other autoimmune disease, pregnancy, lactation. The authors took PBMCs from 8 to 10 ml fresh peripheral blood. CDR3 size: 13 residues. CDR1 is MGHRA, CDR2 YSYEKL, per germline. V lost 2 bases and J 3 bases, leaving 8 bases between the germline ends. The investigators amplified TCR beta CDR3 regions from RNA transcripts. HTBI primers drove first-round RT-PCR of the TCR CDR3. MiXCR, applied by TCRdb to the multiplex PCR reads, yields one record per CDR3 protein. The sample carries under 350,000 distinct CDR3 sequences, 15% to 20% recorded once. The J gene is TRBJ2-7, the V gene TRBV4-1, with D uncertain. The receptor was derived from a woman in her sixties or seventies with Graves' ophthalmopathy. The sample comprised blood. The CDR3 reads CASSQTESYEQYF. The CDR3, as DNA: TGCGCCAGCAGCCAAACGGAAAGCTACGAGCAGTACTTC.